The 25 T cell receptor beta chains listed next were all sequenced from one sample in a study of T cells in Graves' hyperthyroidism and ophthalmopathy (dated by TCRdb to between 2019 and 2020). Receptor libraries were prepared by multiplex PCR. Sequencing used an Illumina HiSeq 2000. TCR beta CDR3 regions were amplified from RNA transcripts. The first round of RT-PCR for the TCR CDR3 was performed with the HTBI primer set and the Qiagen OneStep RT-PCR kit. The public reads were reprocessed in TCRdb via fastp at Q25 and MiXCR, keeping in-frame beta chains. Entries are consolidated by CDR3 protein sequence, retaining the most common genes and DNA. For this sample there are about 560,000 distinct CDR3 sequences; about a sixth appear just once. 18% of the sample is in the top ten clones. Sequenced: blood. The receptors were gathered from a woman aged 18-29 years with Graves' hyperthyroidism.

This clonotype was observed many times. The V gene is TRBV12-3 or TRBV12-4, the J gene TRBJ2-1; 9 nucleotides align to TRBD2. The CDR3 spans 15 residues. V lost 4 bases and J lost 10; bases outside the gene matches: 11. The CDR3 loop is CASSYPGTSRREQFF. CDR3 nucleotides: TGTGCCAGCAGTTATCCTGGGACTAGCCGGCGGGAGCAGTTCTTC.

The chain is built from TRBV20-1 and TRBJ1-6; 9 positions match TRBD1. This CDR3 has 15 residues. Germline V gene data show CDR1 as DFQATT and CDR2 as SNEGSKA (reference sequence). V trimming: 3 bases; J trimming: 7 bases; junction bases outside the gene matches: 7. CDR3: CSARARTGANSPLHF. In nucleotides, the CDR3 is TGCAGTGCTAGGGCTCGGACAGGGGCGAATTCACCCCTCCACTTT.

This clonotype was counted many times. The chain uses TRBV28 and TRBJ2-1, with 8 bases matching TRBD1. The CDR3 has 14 residues. Trimming at V came to 2 bases and at J to 10 bases, leaving 7 bases not matched to a gene. Germline V lookup: CDR1 MDHEN, CDR2 SYDVKM. As DNA, the CDR3 is TGTGCCAGCAGTTTACTAGGACAGGGAGGCGAGCAGTTCTTC. This gives the protein CASSLLGQGGEQFF.

This clonotype occurred a few times. The rearrangement joins TRBV4-3 to TRBJ2-3, with 8 bases aligning to TRBD2. The CDR3 has 16 residues. CDR1 and CDR2 (germline): LGHNA, YSLEER. V gave up 0 bases and J gave up 2 bases; unmatched junction bases: 4. The CDR3 DNA is TGCGCCAGCAGCCAAGATTGGCGGGGGGTCACAGATACGCAGTATTTT. It codes for CASSQDWRGVTDTQYF.

This clonotype was counted ten times or more. CDR3 protein: CASRTGQGNTEAFF. CDR3 in DNA: TGTGCCAGCAGGACCGGACAGGGAAACACTGAAGCTTTCTTT. The chain carries TRBV2 and TRBJ1-1; 8 nucleotides match TRBD1. Germline V CDR1 and CDR2: SNHLY, FYNNEI. The CDR3 runs 14 residues. J gave up 2 bases and V 6 bases, and 5 bases lay outside the gene matches.

This clonotype was detected ten times or more. J is TRBJ2-2 and V is TRBV2; 14 bases match TRBD2. Germline V lookup: CDR1 SNHLY, CDR2 FYNNEI. V lost 5 bases to trimming and J lost 0 bases; unmatched junction nucleotides: 2. The CDR3 length is 17 residues. The CDR3 nucleotides are TGTGCCAGCAGTCAGACTAGCGGGAGGGCGAACACCGGGGAGCTGTTTTTT. It yields the protein CASSQTSGRANTGELFF.

This clonotype turned up a few times. Compared with germline, one end of the junction differs, possibly owing to a read error. The J gene is TRBJ1-1, the V gene TRBV7-2; D is undetermined. The CDR3 runs to 13 residues. From germline, CDR1 is SGHTA and CDR2 FQGNSA. Here the CDR3 DNA reads TGTGCCAGCAGCCAAAAGTTGAACACTGAAGCTTCCTTT. It is translated as CASSQKLNTEASF.

This clonotype was seen at least ten times. V gene TRBV10-3 combines with J gene TRBJ2-5, with 12 bases that match TRBD1. Trimming took 5 bases from V and 4 from J; bases not matched to a gene: 11. Germline V gene sequence: CDR1 ENHRY, CDR2 SYGVKD. The CDR3 is 17 amino acids. CDR3 sequence (DNA): TGTGCCATCAGTACCACCTCGGGACAGGGGGCTCGAGAGACCCAGTACTTC. Encoded protein: CAISTTSGQGARETQYF.

This clonotype has a handful of counts. This chain links TRBV27 with TRBJ2-3, with 11 positions matching TRBD2. The CDR3 length is 16 residues. Per germline, CDR1 MNHEY and CDR2 SMNVEV (reference sequence). With 3 bases clipped from V and 3 bases from J, the junction kept 5 bases outside the gene matches. This CDR3 reads CASSFGTSGLTDTQYF. Here the CDR3 DNA reads TGTGCCAGCAGTTTCGGGACTAGCGGACTGACAGATACGCAGTATTTT.

The V and J genes are TRBV12-3 or TRBV12-4 and TRBJ1-3; D gene uncertain. The CDR3 is 16 amino acids. V was clipped by 10 bases and J by 0 bases, with 19 bases between them. As DNA, the CDR3 is TGTGCCACACTTCCGGGCCCCGGAAACTCTGGAAACACCATATATTTT. Translated, it gives CATLPGPGNSGNTIYF.

This clonotype was counted between two and nine times. The V call is TRBV20-1, the J call TRBJ1-4; no firm D call. Trimming took 3 bases from V and 8 from J, leaving 7 bases between them. This CDR3 has 11 residues. Germline loops: CDR1 DFQATT, CDR2 SNEGSKA (reference sequence). For the CDR3, the DNA is TGCAGTGCTAGCCGTCAAGAAAAACTGTTTTTT. This codes for CSASRQEKLFF.

The gene calls are TRBV19 and TRBJ1-5; D is unclear. The length of the CDR3 is 13 residues. Germline-derived CDR1 and CDR2 are LNHDA and SQIVND (reference sequence). The CDR3 DNA sequence: TGTGGGGCCTCAGGTCCAAGCAATCAGCCCCAGCATTTT. It encodes CGASGPSNQPQHF.

V usage is TRBV28 and J usage is TRBJ1-5; D may be TRBD1 (6 bases). Germline CDR1 is MDHEN and CDR2 is SYDVKM. Between the trimmed V and J ends, which lost 3 bases and 2 bases, there was a span of 14 bases. This CDR3 has 16 residues. Here the CDR3 reads CASSLGGGWGNQPQHF. In DNA, the CDR3 is TGTGCCAGCAGTTTGGGGGGGGGCTGGGGCAATCAGCCCCAGCATTTT.

The gene calls are TRBV13 and TRBJ1-1; D not resolved. The CDR3 length is 14 residues. The V end lost 5 bases, the J end lost 1 base, and 11 bases lay between the germline ends. The germline CDR1 and CDR2 sequences are PRHDT and FYEKMQ (reference sequence). For the CDR3, the DNA is TGTGCCAGCAGCGCGCTCGACGGGAACACTGAAGCTTTCTTT. It translates to CASSALDGNTEAFF.

The rearrangement links TRBV24-1 to TRBJ2-1; D ambiguous. Germline CDR1 KGHDR, CDR2 SFDVKD. V lost 3 bases, J lost 6 bases, and 11 bases lay in between. This CDR3 contains 14 residues. CDR3 sequence: CATSDLRVGNEQFF. In DNA, the CDR3 is TGTGCCACCAGTGATCTTAGGGTGGGCAATGAGCAGTTCTTC.

This clonotype has a handful of counts. This sequence joins TRBV6-4 and TRBJ1-1; TRBD1 matches at 7 bases. This CDR3 region has 13 residues. Germline V gene lookup returns CDR1 MRHNA and CDR2 SNTAGT. V lost 5 bases to trimming and J lost 7 bases; unmatched junction nucleotides: 7. The CDR3 DNA follows: TGTGCCAGCAGTCCGGAGACAGGGTTTGAAGCTTTCTTT. It specifies CASSPETGFEAFF.

The sample holds many counts of this clonotype. DNA of the CDR3: TGCAGTGCTAGAGATAAAGGACAGGGAGCCGGGGAGCTGTTTTTT. Its protein product is CSARDKGQGAGELFF. The chain links TRBV20-1 to TRBJ2-2; 8 bases match TRBD1. The length of the CDR3 is 15 residues. V was clipped by 0 bases and J by 6 bases; unmatched bases: 6. Germline assignment: CDR1 DFQATT and CDR2 SNEGSKA (reference sequence).

This clonotype has only a few counts. This chain joins TRBV7-8 and TRBJ2-7, with TRBD1 matching 9 bases. Germline trimming cut 5 bases from V and 3 bases from J; bases unmatched to any gene: 5. CDR1 is SGHVS and CDR2 is FQNEAQ in the germline V gene. The CDR3 sequence is 14 residues long. CDR3 loop: CASSHRQGVYEQYF. DNA of the CDR3: TGTGCCAGCAGCCACCGACAGGGGGTCTACGAGCAGTACTTC.

This sequence joins TRBV24-1 and TRBJ2-2, with D unresolved. The V and J ends lost 3 bases and 7 bases respectively, with 5 bases between them. The germline CDR1 and CDR2 sequences are KGHDR and SFDVKD. The CDR3 extends over 12 amino acids. CDR3 DNA: TGTGCCACCAGTGATGTTATCGGGGAGCTGTTTTTT. It is translated as CATSDVIGELFF.

This clonotype was detected many times. The chain recombines TRBV2 with TRBJ2-1; unclear D gene. The CDR3 loop spans 18 amino acids. Germline CDR1 SNHLY, CDR2 FYNNEI. V was trimmed by 6 bases and J by 0 bases, leaving 21 bases between them. The CDR3 nucleotides read TGTGCCAGCAGGAAGCTGGAGAAGCGAGACGACTCCTACAATGAGCAGTTCTTC. Protein: CASRKLEKRDDSYNEQFF.

Ten or more counts support this clonotype. CDR3 loop: CASSEGGLTYNEQFF. The CDR3 region has the DNA TGTGCCAGCAGTGAGGGGGGACTGACCTACAATGAGCAGTTCTTC. The rearrangement joins TRBV2 to TRBJ2-1, with D perhaps matching TRBD2 (6 bases). The CDR3 has 15 amino acids. Germline V gene data show CDR1 as SNHLY and CDR2 as FYNNEI. The V end lost 3 bases, the J end lost 2 bases, and 11 bases lay between the germline ends.

There are many counts of this clonotype. The gene calls are TRBV7-9 and TRBJ2-5, with D maybe TRBD2 (6 bases). CDR1 SEHNR and CDR2 FQNEAQ come from the germline V gene (reference sequence). Trimming shortened V by 2 bases and J by 3 bases, and 16 bases separated the two germline ends. The CDR3 is 16 amino acids. The chain's CDR3 is CASSLYPGAGKETQYF. The CDR3 nucleotides are TGTGCCAGCAGCTTATACCCCGGTGCGGGGAAAGAGACCCAGTACTTC.

This clonotype was detected only a few times. The V and J genes are TRBV19 and TRBJ1-5, with 7 bases fitting TRBD1. V shed 10 bases and J 4 bases; nucleotides not matched to a gene: 13. Germline CDR1 is LNHDA and CDR2 is SQIVND (reference sequence). The CDR3 sequence is 15 residues long. DNA of the CDR3: TGTGCCACTAAAACAGGGGACGGTAGTAATCAGCCCCAGCATTTT. This gives the protein CATKTGDGSNQPQHF.

The chain joins TRBV29-1 to TRBJ2-7; 12 nucleotides line up with TRBD1. Germline values: CDR1 SQVTM, CDR2 ANQGSEA. With 5 bases clipped from V and 5 bases from J, the junction kept 4 bases outside the gene matches. The CDR3 covers 13 residues. The CDR3 here is CSVPGQGADEQYF. The CDR3 nucleotides are TGCAGCGTTCCGGGACAGGGGGCGGACGAGCAGTACTTC.

This clonotype was seen a few times. The chain combines TRBV4-2 with TRBJ2-7; 8 positions match TRBD2. The germline CDR1 and CDR2 sequences are LGHNA and YNFKEQ. The CDR3 sequence is 16 residues long. With 5 bases clipped from V and 0 bases from J, the junction kept 9 bases outside the gene matches. CDR3 protein: CASSISQAGDSYEQYF. The CDR3 nucleotides read TGTGCCAGCAGCATCTCCCAAGCGGGAGACTCCTACGAGCAGTACTTC.